The 4 T cell receptor beta chains in this list originate from one sample, sequenced in a study of T-cell memory formation after mild COVID-19. Each CDR3 protein gets one entry after TCRdb re-called the 5' RACE reads with MiXCR. The profile shows 450,000 or so distinct CDR3 sequences, more than 20% of them singletons. The sequenced material came from PBMCs or a T cell subset sorted from them (not recorded which). All receptors come from an adult woman who had mild COVID-19 (a few samples of this study predate the infection). Cell type and time point are not known.

The chain uses TRBV5-1 and TRBJ2-3, with D possibly TRBD1 on 6 matching bases. The V gene lost 4 bases and the J gene lost 5 bases, with 11 bases spanning the gap. The CDR3 runs to 13 residues. The germline gives CDR1 SGHRS, CDR2 YFSETQ. The CDR3 spells CASSPDSKDTQYF. Here the CDR3 DNA reads TGCGCCAGCAGCCCGGACAGTAAAGATACGCAGTATTTT.

The gene calls are TRBV20-1 and TRBJ2-1; TRBD1 agrees at 10 bases. With 5 bases clipped from V and 7 bases from J, the junction kept 11 bases outside the gene matches. Germline V gene data show CDR1 as DFQATT and CDR2 as SNEGSKA (reference sequence). The CDR3 runs to 15 residues. The CDR3 loop reads CSAGSRQGARNEQFF. CDR3 nucleotides: TGCAGTGCTGGATCTCGACAGGGGGCGAGAAATGAGCAGTTCTTC.

CDR3 residues: CASSPDRGYPLEQYF. Here the CDR3 DNA reads TGCGCCAGCAGCCCGGACAGGGGATACCCCTTGGAGCAGTACTTC. The V gene is TRBV5-1, the J gene TRBJ2-7; 9 positions agree with TRBD1. The CDR3 extends over 15 amino acids. V lost 4 bases and J lost 7; bases outside the gene matches: 12. Per germline, CDR1 SGHRS and CDR2 YFSETQ.

V and J are TRBV7-9 and TRBJ2-3, with D possibly being TRBD2 (6 bases). The V gene lost 0 bases and the J gene lost 2 bases, with 12 bases spanning the gap. This CDR3 has 16 amino acids. The V gene's germline CDR1 is SEHNR and CDR2 FQNEAQ (reference sequence). The CDR3 reads CASSLAFGLFTDTQYF. The CDR3, as DNA: TGTGCCAGCAGCTTAGCGTTTGGACTATTCACAGATACGCAGTATTTT.